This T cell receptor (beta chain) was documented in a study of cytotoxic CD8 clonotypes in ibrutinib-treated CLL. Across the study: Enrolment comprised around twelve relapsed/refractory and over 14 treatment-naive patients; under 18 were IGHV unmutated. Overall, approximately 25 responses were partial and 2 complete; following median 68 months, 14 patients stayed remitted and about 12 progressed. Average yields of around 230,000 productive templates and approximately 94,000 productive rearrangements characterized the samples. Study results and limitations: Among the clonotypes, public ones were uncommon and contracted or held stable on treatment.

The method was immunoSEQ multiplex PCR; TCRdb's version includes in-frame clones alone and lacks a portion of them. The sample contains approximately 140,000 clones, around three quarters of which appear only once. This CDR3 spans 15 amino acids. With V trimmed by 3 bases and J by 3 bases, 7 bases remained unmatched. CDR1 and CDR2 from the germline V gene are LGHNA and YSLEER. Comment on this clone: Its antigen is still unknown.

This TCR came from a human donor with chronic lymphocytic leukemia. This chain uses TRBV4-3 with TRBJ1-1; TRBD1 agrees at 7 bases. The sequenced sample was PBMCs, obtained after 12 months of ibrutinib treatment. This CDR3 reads CASSHSTGTDTEAFF. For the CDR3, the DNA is TGCGCCAGCAGCCATTCGACAGGGACCGACACTGAAGCTTTCTTT.